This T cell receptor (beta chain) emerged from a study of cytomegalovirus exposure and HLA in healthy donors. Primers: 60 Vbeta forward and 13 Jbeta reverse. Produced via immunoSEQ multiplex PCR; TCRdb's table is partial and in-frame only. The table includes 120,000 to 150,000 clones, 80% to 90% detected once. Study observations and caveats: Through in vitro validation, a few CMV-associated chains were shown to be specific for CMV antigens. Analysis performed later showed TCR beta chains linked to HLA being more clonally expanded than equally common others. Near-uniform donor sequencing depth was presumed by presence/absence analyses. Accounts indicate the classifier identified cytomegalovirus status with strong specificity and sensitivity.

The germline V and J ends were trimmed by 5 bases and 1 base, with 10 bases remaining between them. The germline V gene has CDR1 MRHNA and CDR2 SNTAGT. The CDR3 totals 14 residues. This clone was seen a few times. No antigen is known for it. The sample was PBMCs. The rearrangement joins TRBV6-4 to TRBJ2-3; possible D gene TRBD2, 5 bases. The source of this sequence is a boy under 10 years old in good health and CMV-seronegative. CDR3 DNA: TGTGCCAGCAGTTACGGAGCGGGCACAGATACGCAGTATTTT. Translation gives CASSYGAGTDTQYF.